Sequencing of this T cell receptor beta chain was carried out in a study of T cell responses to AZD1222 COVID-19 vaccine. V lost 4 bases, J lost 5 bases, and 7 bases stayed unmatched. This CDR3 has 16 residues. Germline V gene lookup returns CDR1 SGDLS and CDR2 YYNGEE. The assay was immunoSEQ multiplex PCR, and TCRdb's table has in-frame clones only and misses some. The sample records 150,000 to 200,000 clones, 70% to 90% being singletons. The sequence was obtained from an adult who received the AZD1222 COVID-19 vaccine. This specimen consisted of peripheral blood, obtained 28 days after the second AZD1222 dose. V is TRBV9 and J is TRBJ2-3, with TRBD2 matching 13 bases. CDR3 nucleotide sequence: TGTGCCAGCAGCCCCCGGGGGACTAGCGGGAAAGATACGCAGTATTTT. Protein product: CASSPRGTSGKDTQYF.